Sample share makes the clone carrying this TCR beta chain large. This specimen comes from a study of circulating CD8 cells and anti-PD-1 response in melanoma. The germline CDR1 and CDR2 sequences are MNHEY and SMNVEV (reference sequence). V lost 7 bases, J lost 7 bases, and 10 bases stayed unmatched. The CDR3 is made up of 14 amino acids. Sorting of live CD3+CD8+TCRalphabeta+ cells by PD-1 and/or TIGIT gave four subsets. Each library started from 15 ng of total RNA using the QIAseq Immune Repertoire TCR panel. TCRdb used MiXCR to reprocess the reads, holding one entry per CDR3 protein. The sample gives roughly 600 distinct CDR3 sequences, more than 6% of which show up once; approximately 12% is in the top ten.

The chain is built from TRBV27 and TRBJ2-1; 7 positions match TRBD2. The material sequenced was CD8+ T cells from PBMCs, taken at baseline or after one month of anti-PD-1 therapy (not recorded which). The source of this sequence is a human donor with melanoma. Written as DNA, the CDR3 is TGTGCCAGCAACGATTTGGCAGCGGGAAATGAGCAGTTCTTC. It is translated as CASNDLAAGNEQFF.